The 27 T cell receptor beta chains below come from one sample, sequenced in a study of cytomegalovirus exposure and HLA in healthy donors (dated by TCRdb to about 2017). The library came from the immunoSEQ multiplex PCR assay. For the multiplex PCR, a mixture combining 60 forward primers for TCR Vbeta segments and 13 reverse primers for TCR Jbeta segments was used. What TCRdb holds here is the immuneACCESS table cut down to in-frame rearrangements. Part of the clones is not present; checked against another copy, under half of the missing clones reflect an unresolved V gene, and the others are unexplained. This sample comprises roughly 150,000 clones, 70% to 80% of them detected only once. Of the sample, 13% to 15% is held by the ten largest clones. The sample comprised PBMCs. The receptors originated from a woman aged 40 to 50 in good health and CMV-seronegative.

The J gene is TRBJ1-4, the V gene TRBV9; perhaps TRBD1 as D (5 bases). The CDR3 spans 14 residues. V lost 2 bases, J lost 12 bases, and 17 bases lay in between. Germline loops: CDR1 SGDLS, CDR2 YYNGEE. The CDR3 DNA is TGTGCCAGCAGCGTCCGACAGAAAGAGACAGAACTGTTTTTT. This sequence encodes CASSVRQKETELFF. Full variable domain (remainder filled in from reference TRBV9 and TRBJ1-4): DSGVTQTPKHLITATGQRVTLRCSPRSGDLSVYWYQQSLDQGLQFLIQYYNGEERAKGNILERFSAQQFPDLHSELNLSSLELGDSALYFCASSVRQKETELFFGSGTQLSVL.

The rearrangement links TRBV30 to TRBJ1-2; TRBD1 agrees at 7 bases. Per germline, CDR1 GTSNPN and CDR2 SVGIG (reference sequence). V dropped 2 bases and J dropped 7; count of bases not matched to a gene: 7. This CDR3 has 13 residues. Here the CDR3 DNA reads TGTGCCTGGAGTCACGGACAGGATCGTGGCTACACCTTC. Translated, it gives CAWSHGQDRGYTF.

The J gene is TRBJ2-1, the V gene TRBV19; 11 positions agree with TRBD2. Germline V gene data show CDR1 as LNHDA and CDR2 as SQIVND (reference sequence). V lost 4 bases to trimming and J lost 9 bases; unmatched junction nucleotides: 8. CDR3 size: 15 residues. The CDR3 DNA reads as TGTGCCAGTAGTAAAGGTAGCGGGGGGGCCGGTGAGCAGTTCTTC. It yields the protein CASSKGSGGAGEQFF.

The chain combines TRBV23-1 with TRBJ1-4; the D gene is possibly TRBD1 (5 bases). TRBV23-1 is an ORF, and what it does is uncertain. V lost 7 bases and J lost 0, with 33 bases in between. CDR3 length: 22 amino acids. The CDR3 here is CASTAGGRQAGGVSATNEKLFF. The CDR3, as DNA: TGCGCCAGCACCGCGGGGGGAAGACAAGCGGGGGGAGTGAGCGCAACTAATGAAAAACTGTTTTTT.

This chain joins TRBV28 and TRBJ2-7; TRBD2 agrees at 11 bases. CDR3 length: 16 residues. The V gene end was trimmed by 6 bases and the J gene end by 3 bases; junction bases not matched to a gene: 10. Germline CDR1 MDHEN, CDR2 SYDVKM. CDR3 protein: CASSPISGRALYEQYF. The CDR3 DNA sequence: TGTGCCAGCAGCCCCATTAGCGGGAGGGCCCTCTACGAGCAGTACTTC.

This clone has more than one count but fewer than ten. The chain couples TRBV4-2 to TRBJ2-3; TRBD2 agrees at 13 bases. The V gene end was trimmed by 3 bases and the J gene end by 5 bases; junction bases not matched to a gene: 8. CDR1 is LGHNA, CDR2 YNFKEQ, per germline. The CDR3 length is 17 residues. The DNA for the CDR3 is TGTGCCAGCAGCCATCTACTAGCGGGGGGGCCTATAGATACGCAGTATTTT. Amino acid sequence: CASSHLLAGGPIDTQYF.

The chain couples TRBV28 to TRBJ2-3; D possibly corresponds to TRBD2 (6 bases). Looked up from germline, CDR1 is MDHEN and CDR2 is SYDVKM. Trimming shortened V by 6 bases and J by 2 bases, and 9 bases separated the two germline ends. The CDR3 sequence is 13 residues long. The chain's CDR3 is CASRWDSTDTQYF. The DNA for the CDR3 is TGTGCCAGCAGATGGGACTCCACAGATACGCAGTATTTT. Looking up the rest from reference TRBV28 and TRBJ2-3 gives the full variable domain: DVKVTQSSRYLVKRTGEKVFLECVQDMDHENMFWYRQDPGLGLRLIYFSYDVKMKEKGDIPEGYSVSREKKERFSLILESASTNQTSMYLCASRWDSTDTQYFGPGTRLTVL.

V and J are TRBV6-6 and TRBJ1-6; tentative D call: TRBD1 (5 bases). The ends were cut back, 2 bases at V and 7 bases at J, with 9 bases in the middle. This CDR3 comprises 14 residues. Per the germline V gene, CDR1 is MNHNY and CDR2 is SVGAGI (reference sequence). The chain's CDR3 is CASSYDSLNSPLHF. DNA for the CDR3: TGTGCCAGCAGTTACGACAGTTTAAATTCACCCCTCCACTTT.

The rearrangement joins TRBV14 to TRBJ2-3; TRBD2 is a possible D gene (5 bases). The CDR3 is 15 residues long. Trimming removed 1 base at V and 0 bases at J, with 8 bases between. CDR1 is SGHDN, CDR2 FVKESK, per germline. The CDR3, as DNA: TGTGCCAGCAGCCAAGGCCTAGCTAGCACAGATACGCAGTATTTT. Translation: CASSQGLASTDTQYF.

V and J are TRBV30 and TRBJ1-2; TRBD1 agrees at 9 bases. The CDR3 is 15 residues long. The V gene's germline CDR1 is GTSNPN and CDR2 SVGIG (reference sequence). After removal of 1 base from V and 5 bases from J, the junction contained 8 bases not matched to a gene. Here the CDR3 reads CAWSAMTGGMYGYTF. The CDR3 DNA follows: TGTGCCTGGAGTGCAATGACAGGGGGGATGTATGGCTACACCTTC. Full variable domain (outside the CDR3, taken from reference TRBV30 and TRBJ1-2): SQTIHQWPATLVQPVGSPLSLECTVEGTSNPNLYWYRQAAGRGLQLLFYSVGIGQISSEVPQNLSASRPQDRQFILSSKKLLLSDSGFYLCAWSAMTGGMYGYTFGSGTRLTVV.

The J gene is TRBJ2-3, the V gene TRBV5-1; 9 nucleotides match TRBD2. Germline assignment: CDR1 SGHRS and CDR2 YFSETQ. J gave up 0 bases and V 0 bases, and 2 bases lay outside the gene matches. CDR3 length: 16 amino acids. The CDR3 reads CASSLGTSASTDTQYF. The CDR3 DNA reads as TGCGCCAGCAGCTTGGGGACTAGCGCAAGCACAGATACGCAGTATTTT.

The rearrangement links TRBV11-2 to TRBJ1-1; D may be TRBD1 (5 bases). The CDR3 covers 12 residues. Germline-derived CDR1 and CDR2 are SGHAT and FQNNGV. V shed 6 bases and J shed 8 bases, with 13 bases lying between them. The CDR3 sequence: CASRLGGEEAFF. CDR3 nucleotide sequence: TGTGCCAGCAGGTTGGGAGGGGAAGAAGCTTTCTTT.

This clone was observed a few times. The chain carries TRBV28 and TRBJ1-1; 7 nucleotides match TRBD1. This CDR3 has 15 amino acids. The germline gives CDR1 MDHEN, CDR2 SYDVKM. V lost 3 bases and J lost 11; bases outside the gene matches: 15. The CDR3 nucleotides read TGTGCCAGCAGTTTCCCCCACGACAGGGCTGAGAGGGCTTTCTTT. Its translation is CASSFPHDRAERAFF.

In regard to this clone: One end of the junction does not line up with germline, which may come from a read error. The chain combines TRBV4-1 with TRBJ2-6; D perhaps matches TRBD1 (5 bases). This CDR3 is 16 amino acids long. From germline, CDR1 is MGHRA and CDR2 YSYEKL. The CDR3 DNA reads TGCGCCAGCAGCCAAGATAGGAATTCTGGGGCCAACGGCCTGACTTTC. Translating it yields CASSQDRNSGANGLTF.

The chain recombines TRBV6-5 with TRBJ2-7, with 11 bases fitting TRBD1. Germline V gene data show CDR1 as MNHEY and CDR2 as SVGAGI. V gave up 4 bases and J gave up 3 bases; unmatched junction bases: 2. CDR3 size: 14 residues. For the CDR3, the DNA is TGTGCCAGCAGTTCCGGGACAGGGGGCTACGAGCAGTACTTC. Protein product: CASSSGTGGYEQYF.

This clone was detected once. This chain connects TRBV19 to TRBJ2-5; 7 bases agree with TRBD1. This CDR3 has 13 residues. With V trimmed by 2 bases and J by 5 bases, 2 bases remained unmatched. Germline values: CDR1 LNHDA, CDR2 SQIVND (reference sequence). DNA of the CDR3: TGTGCCAGTAGTATAAACAGGGGTGAGACCCAGTACTTC. Amino acid sequence: CASSINRGETQYF.

This rearrangement joins TRBV7-2 to TRBJ2-3; the match to TRBD2 covers 7 bases. The CDR3 contains 15 residues. The J segment lost 2 bases and the V segment lost 7 bases, leaving 9 bases of the junction unmatched. Germline assignment: CDR1 SGHTA and CDR2 FQGNSA. DNA for the CDR3: TGTGCCAGCAACAAACTAGCGATCACCACAGATACGCAGTATTTT. Amino acid sequence: CASNKLAITTDTQYF.

This clone was recorded a few times. The rearrangement joins TRBV11-2 to TRBJ1-5; no clear D. The CDR3 extends over 16 amino acids. Germline V gene lookup returns CDR1 SGHAT and CDR2 FQNNGV. Trimming removed 1 base at V and 5 bases at J, with 15 bases between. Here the CDR3 reads CASSLAQRRSDQPQHF. The CDR3 nucleotides are TGTGCCAGCAGCTTAGCCCAGCGACGGAGCGATCAGCCCCAGCATTTT.

The V and J genes are TRBV5-7 and TRBJ2-3; D is possibly TRBD2 (5 bases). TRBV5-7 is sorted into the ORF group, with uncertain function. This CDR3 spans 16 amino acids. V was shortened by 0 bases and J by 1 base, with 12 bases between the two germline ends. The CDR3 bases are TGTGCCAGCAGCTTGGAACAGCTGGGAGGCACAGATACGCAGTATTTT. Its protein product is CASSLEQLGGTDTQYF.

This clone was detected once. The rearrangement uses TRBV11-2 and TRBJ1-2; D possibly corresponds to TRBD1 (5 bases). V shed 1 base and J shed 1 base, with 10 bases lying between them. Germline CDR1 reads SGHAT; CDR2 reads FQNNGV. There are 15 residues in the CDR3. DNA of the CDR3: TGTGCCAGCAGCTTAGCCCAGGGTCTTAACTATGGCTACACCTTC. It yields the protein CASSLAQGLNYGYTF.

V is TRBV28 and J is TRBJ2-5, with D maybe TRBD2 (5 bases). The CDR3 has 15 amino acids. CDR1 MDHEN and CDR2 SYDVKM come from the germline V gene. With 3 bases removed from V and 2 bases from J, the gap between germline ends came to 13 bases. The CDR3 region has the DNA TGTGCCAGCAGTTTTCGGGAATGGTATCAAGAGACCCAGTACTTC. It is translated as CASSFREWYQETQYF.

This clone has a single count. The chain carries TRBV6-6 and TRBJ2-3, with D unclear. CDR3 size: 11 residues. V was shortened by 5 bases and J by 6 bases, with 6 bases between the two germline ends. Germline V gene lookup returns CDR1 MNHNY and CDR2 SVGAGI (reference sequence). The CDR3 sequence is CASSPFDTQYF. The CDR3 nucleotides read TGTGCCAGCAGTCCATTCGATACGCAGTATTTT.

The chain uses TRBV11-2 and TRBJ2-3; 8 bases line up with TRBD2. With 0 bases clipped from V and 1 base from J, the junction kept 3 bases outside the gene matches. The germline gives CDR1 SGHAT, CDR2 FQNNGV. The CDR3 consists of 16 residues. The CDR3 protein is CASSLDGRVGTDTQYF. Written as DNA, the CDR3 is TGTGCCAGCAGCTTAGACGGGAGGGTAGGCACAGATACGCAGTATTTT.

To note about this clone: A junction end diverges from the germline sequence, so it may reflect a read error. This chain uses TRBV7-9 with TRBJ2-7; TRBD1 matches at 8 bases. This CDR3 contains 14 residues. Germline V CDR1 and CDR2: SEHNR, FQNEAQ (reference sequence). The DNA for the CDR3 is TGTTCCAGCAGCTTCGGACAGGGCACCTACGAGCAGTACTTC. Encoded protein: CSSSFGQGTYEQYF.

V gene TRBV7-2 combines with J gene TRBJ2-1, with a weak D call TRBD2 (5 bases). V was clipped by 7 bases and J by 3 bases, with 13 bases between them. Germline V gene sequence: CDR1 SGHTA, CDR2 FQGNSA. This CDR3 region has 14 residues. The CDR3 DNA reads TGTGCCAGCACCCTCGGGGTGTTCTACAATGAGCAGTTCTTC. It translates to CASTLGVFYNEQFF.

By share of the sample, this clone is medium-sized (0.01 to 0.1%). The chain is built from TRBV7-6 and TRBJ2-1; TRBD2 matches at 10 bases. Per the germline V gene, CDR1 is SGHVS and CDR2 is FNYEAQ. The CDR3 length is 15 residues. V was pared by 5 bases and J by 4 bases, with 5 bases of the junction left unmatched. CDR3 region: CASSPASGSYNEQFF. The CDR3 DNA sequence: TGTGCCAGCAGCCCCGCTAGCGGGAGTTACAATGAGCAGTTCTTC.

The gene calls are TRBV7-8 and TRBJ2-7; 10 bases map to TRBD1. Trimming cost V 4 bases and J 3 bases; bases outside gene matches: 6. CDR1 is SGHVS, CDR2 FQNEAQ, per germline. The length of the CDR3 is 15 residues. The DNA of the CDR3 is TGTGCCAGCAGCTCAACCGGGACAGGGGACTACGAGCAGTACTTC. Translation gives CASSSTGTGDYEQYF.